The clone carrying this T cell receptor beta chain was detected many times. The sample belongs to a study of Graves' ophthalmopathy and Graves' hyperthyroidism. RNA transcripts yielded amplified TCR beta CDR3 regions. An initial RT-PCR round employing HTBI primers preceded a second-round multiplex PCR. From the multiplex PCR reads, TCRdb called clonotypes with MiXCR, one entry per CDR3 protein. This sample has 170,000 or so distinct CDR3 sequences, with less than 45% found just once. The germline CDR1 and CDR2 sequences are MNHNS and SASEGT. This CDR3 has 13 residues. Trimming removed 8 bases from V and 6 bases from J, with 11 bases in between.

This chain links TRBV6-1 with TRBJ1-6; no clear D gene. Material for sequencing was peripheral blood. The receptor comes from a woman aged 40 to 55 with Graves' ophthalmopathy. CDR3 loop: CASLPQINSPLHF. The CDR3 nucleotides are TGTGCCAGCCTTCCGCAAATTAATTCACCCCTCCACTTT.